These 3 T cell receptor beta chains were all obtained from the same sample, sequenced in a study of early T cells in non-severe SARS-CoV-2 infection. TCRdb redid the calling of the 5' RACE reads with MiXCR, one entry per CDR3 protein. Counted here are some 48,000 distinct CDR3 sequences, about 4.6% occurring once; the ten biggest clones make up about 6%. The sequenced material came from whole blood. The receptors derive from an adult who was a healthcare worker with PCR-confirmed SARS-CoV-2 infection or an uninfected control (not recorded which).

The chain employs TRBV27 and TRBJ2-7; D is possibly TRBD2 (6 bases). Germline V gives CDR1 MNHEY, CDR2 SMNVEV (reference sequence). CDR3 length equals 14 residues. The ends were cut back, 4 bases at V and 4 bases at J, with 14 bases in the middle. CDR3 in DNA: TGTGCCAGCAGTTCTCCCGGGACTTCGTACGAGCAGTACTTC. Translated: CASSSPGTSYEQYF.

This clonotype was seen a handful of times. The gene calls are TRBV6-2 or TRBV6-3 and TRBJ2-7; 7 bases line up with TRBD2. The CDR3 sequence is 13 residues long. The germline gives CDR1 MNHEY, CDR2 SVGEGT. J was trimmed by 4 bases and V by 10 bases; bases with no gene match: 10. DNA for the CDR3: TGTGCCACCCGGACTAAGCGGGGTTACGAGCAGTACTTC. Translation: CATRTKRGYEQYF.

This clonotype was seen more than once but under ten times. The CDR3 here is CASSLTSAGNTIYF. The CDR3 nucleotides are TGTGCCAGCAGCTTAACGTCCGCGGGGAACACCATATATTTT. This sequence joins TRBV7-9 and TRBJ1-3; no clear D. The CDR3 is made up of 14 amino acids. CDR1 is SEHNR and CDR2 is FQNEAQ in the germline V gene (reference sequence). The V gene lost 2 bases and the J gene lost 7 bases, with 12 bases spanning the gap.